This TCR beta chain was identified during a study of cytomegalovirus exposure and HLA in healthy donors. Trimming removed 5 bases at V and 4 bases at J, with 11 bases between. Germline CDR1 is SNHLY and CDR2 is FYNNEI. The CDR3 covers 13 residues. The PCR was carried out with 60 Vbeta primers and 13 Jbeta primers. Sequenced by immunoSEQ multiplex PCR; TCRdb stores in-frame clones only, minus some. In the table there are over 100,000 clones, around 70% of which are singletons. Study findings and constraints: It was taken for granted in presence/absence analyses that sequencing depth across donors was roughly uniform. Within an earlier analysis, most TCR beta V segments proved productive either about 90% or about 30% of the time. TCR beta V- and J-gene trimming was later associated with a missense DCLRE1C variant. Looking again later, the authors saw that most CMV-associated TCR beta chains seemed HLA-restricted.

As regards this clone: Antigen unknown.

The sequence came from a man younger than 40 in good health and CMV-seropositive. The specimen was PBMCs. V is TRBV2 and J is TRBJ1-2; no definite D call. CDR3 bases: TGTGCCAGCAGTCGGGCCGAGGGCTATGGCTACACCTTC. Translated, it gives CASSRAEGYGYTF.